The 14 T cell receptor beta chains in this list originate from one sample, sequenced in a study of shared clonotypes between healthy human individuals. Measured with immunoSEQ multiplex PCR; TCRdb has only the in-frame clones, and not every one. The data hold about 2.5 million clones, with just under 95% observed a single time. Material for sequencing was naive CD4+ T cells from PBMCs. The subset is: CD45RA+ positively selected. The receptors were gathered from a man between 18 and 35 years old in good health. Some clones in this sample may be carry-over from other donors' samples.

This rearrangement joins TRBV28 to TRBJ2-7, with D hard to call. Trimming took 3 bases from V and 6 from J, leaving 18 bases between them. The germline V gene encodes CDR1 MDHEN and CDR2 SYDVKM. This CDR3 is built from 15 residues. CDR3 protein: CASSFIHPRDGEQYF. The DNA of the CDR3 is TGTGCCAGCAGTTTTATACACCCTCGCGATGGCGAGCAGTACTTC.

The rearrangement uses TRBV7-9 and TRBJ1-2, with 7 bases matching TRBD1. Germline CDR1 reads SEHNR; CDR2 reads FQNEAQ (reference sequence). Trimming took 6 bases from V and 4 from J; bases not matched to a gene: 11. The CDR3 runs to 15 residues. CDR3 sequence reads: CASSLPGQLVYGYTF. The CDR3 nucleotides read TGTGCCAGCAGTCTACCGGGACAGTTGGTCTATGGCTACACCTTC.

This chain uses TRBV7-3 with TRBJ2-1, with D possibly being TRBD1 (6 bases). The CDR3 extends over 14 amino acids. Germline V gene data show CDR1 as SGHTA and CDR2 as FQGTGA. Trimming cost V 3 bases and J 1 base, with 7 bases left between them. The CDR3, as DNA: TGTGCCAGCAGCTTGCAGGGGTCCTACAATGAGCAGTTCTTC. This gives the protein CASSLQGSYNEQFF.

The chain has TRBV10-3 and TRBJ2-5, with no clear D. The CDR3 runs 14 residues. In germline, CDR1 is ENHRY, CDR2 SYGVKD. Trimming stripped 5 bases from V and 3 bases from J, with 13 bases between. CDR3 DNA sequence: TGTGCCATCAGTAGTCCCAGTGGTGAAGAGACCCAGTACTTC. Translating gives CAISSPSGEETQYF.

In its sample, this clone was seen once. The chain is built from TRBV5-5 and TRBJ2-5; D may match TRBD1 or TRBD2 (5 bases each). V was shortened by 4 bases and J by 5 bases, with 12 bases between the two germline ends. Germline loops: CDR1 SGHKS, CDR2 YYEKEE (reference sequence). CDR3 length equals 13 residues. The CDR3, as DNA: TGTGCCAGCAGCGGCCGTTGGGGGGAGACCCAGTACTTC. This gives the protein CASSGRWGETQYF.

V and J are TRBV16 and TRBJ1-2; D is unresolved. V was shortened by 3 bases and J by 7 bases, with 6 bases between the two germline ends. The germline V gene has CDR1 KGHSY and CDR2 FQNENV. The CDR3 contains 11 residues. The CDR3 sequence is CASSHRGGYTF. CDR3 coding DNA: TGTGCCAGCAGCCATCGAGGTGGCTACACCTTC.

This sequence joins TRBV30 and TRBJ2-1; 7 bases agree with TRBD2. Trimming took 2 bases from V and 3 from J; bases not matched to a gene: 4. CDR1 and CDR2 from the germline V gene are GTSNPN and SVGIG (reference sequence). The CDR3 has 14 amino acids. In DNA form, the CDR3 reads TGTGCCTGGAGTCCGATAGCGGGCTACAATGAGCAGTTCTTC. Protein: CAWSPIAGYNEQFF.

The rearrangement links TRBV4-1 to TRBJ2-7; unclear D gene. V lost 0 bases and J lost 4, with 13 bases in between. This CDR3 spans 15 amino acids. The germline CDR1 and CDR2 sequences are MGHRA and YSYEKL. The CDR3 region has the DNA TGCGCCAGCAGCCAAGACGCACAGCGATTGTACGAGCAGTACTTC. Its protein is CASSQDAQRLYEQYF.

The genes are TRBV28 and TRBJ2-7, with 8 bases lining up with TRBD2. Losses at the gene ends were 7 bases for V and 1 base for J; bases not matched to a gene: 6. The CDR3 extends over 14 amino acids. Germline CDR1 reads MDHEN; CDR2 reads SYDVKM. This chain's CDR3 is CASIGGRQSYEQYF. CDR3 DNA: TGTGCCAGCATAGGCGGGAGGCAATCCTACGAGCAGTACTTC.

The chain combines TRBV7-9 with TRBJ2-2; D is undetermined. CDR1 is SEHNR, CDR2 FQNEAQ, per germline (reference sequence). The CDR3 runs to 15 residues. V lost 4 bases, J lost 2 bases, and 11 bases lay in between. The CDR3 protein is CASSSGQPNTGELFF. CDR3 coding DNA: TGTGCCAGCAGCTCGGGCCAACCCAACACCGGGGAGCTGTTTTTT.

V and J are TRBV7-3 and TRBJ2-1; TRBD1 matches at 8 bases. CDR1 is SGHTA and CDR2 is FQGTGA in the germline V gene. With 0 bases clipped from V and 7 bases from J, the junction kept 5 bases outside the gene matches. The CDR3 has 15 amino acids. The CDR3 here is CASSLTRQGANEQFF. The DNA of the CDR3 is TGTGCCAGCAGCTTAACGAGGCAGGGGGCGAATGAGCAGTTCTTC.

This rearrangement joins TRBV15 to TRBJ1-4; possible D gene TRBD1, 5 bases. The length of the CDR3 is 13 residues. The germline V gene has CDR1 LNHNV and CDR2 YYDKDF (reference sequence). Deletions cut 6 bases from V and 6 bases from J, with 11 bases between. The CDR3 DNA follows: TGTGCCACCAGGAGGGGAGGGGATGAAAAACTGTTTTTT. The encoded protein is CATRRGGDEKLFF.

The genes are TRBV5-1 and TRBJ2-3, with 7 bases lining up with TRBD2. The ends lost 0 bases at V and 4 bases at J; junction bases unmatched: 8. The CDR3 runs to 16 residues. Germline CDR1 reads SGHRS; CDR2 reads YFSETQ. CDR3 region: CASSLGSAGPSDTQYF. In DNA form, the CDR3 reads TGCGCCAGCAGCTTGGGTTCAGCGGGGCCCTCAGATACGCAGTATTTT.

This clone was detected once. The V and J genes are TRBV28 and TRBJ1-3; D is possibly TRBD1 (6 bases). CDR1 is MDHEN, CDR2 SYDVKM, per germline. There are 16 residues in the CDR3. The V and J ends lost 6 bases and 0 bases respectively, with 15 bases between them. The CDR3, as DNA: TGTGCCAGCAGCAAGGACAGCCTCATCTCTGGAAACACCATATATTTT. Translating gives CASSKDSLISGNTIYF.